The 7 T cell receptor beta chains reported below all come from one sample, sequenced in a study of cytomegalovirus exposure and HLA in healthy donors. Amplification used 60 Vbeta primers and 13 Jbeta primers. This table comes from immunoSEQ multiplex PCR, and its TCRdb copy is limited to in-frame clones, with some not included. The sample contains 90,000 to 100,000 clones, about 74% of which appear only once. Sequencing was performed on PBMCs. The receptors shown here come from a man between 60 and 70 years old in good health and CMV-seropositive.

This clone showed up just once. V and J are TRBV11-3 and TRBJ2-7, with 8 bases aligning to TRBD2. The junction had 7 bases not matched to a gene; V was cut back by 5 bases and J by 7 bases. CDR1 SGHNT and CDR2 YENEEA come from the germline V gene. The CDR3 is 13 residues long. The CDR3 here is CASSRTVAGEQYF. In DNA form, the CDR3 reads TGTGCCAGCAGCCGGACAGTAGCGGGAGAGCAGTACTTC.

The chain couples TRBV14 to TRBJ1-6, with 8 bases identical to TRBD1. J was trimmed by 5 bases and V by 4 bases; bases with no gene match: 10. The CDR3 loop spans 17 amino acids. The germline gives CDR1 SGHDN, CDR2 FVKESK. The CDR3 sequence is CASSPRAGGVDNSPLHF. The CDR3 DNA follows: TGTGCCAGCAGCCCTCGGGCAGGGGGCGTCGATAATTCACCCCTCCACTTT.

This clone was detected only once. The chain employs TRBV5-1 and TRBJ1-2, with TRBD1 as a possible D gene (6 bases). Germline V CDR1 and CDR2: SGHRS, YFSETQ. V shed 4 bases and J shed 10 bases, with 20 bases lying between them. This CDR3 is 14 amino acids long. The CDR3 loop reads CASSPQARGPYYTF. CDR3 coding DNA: TGCGCCAGCAGCCCGCAGGCCAGGGGCCCCTACTACACCTTC.

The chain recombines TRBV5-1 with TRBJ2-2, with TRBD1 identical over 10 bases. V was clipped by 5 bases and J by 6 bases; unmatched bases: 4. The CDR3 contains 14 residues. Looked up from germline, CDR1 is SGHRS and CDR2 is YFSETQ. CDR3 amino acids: CASRRTGGPGELFF. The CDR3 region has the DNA TGCGCCAGCAGACGGACAGGGGGACCCGGGGAGCTGTTTTTT. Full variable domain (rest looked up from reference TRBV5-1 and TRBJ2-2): KAGVTQTPRYLIKTRGQQVTLSCSPISGHRSVSWYQQTPGQGLQFLFEYFSETQRNKGNFPGRFSGRQFSNSRSEMNVSTLELGDSALYLCASRRTGGPGELFFGEGSRLTVL.

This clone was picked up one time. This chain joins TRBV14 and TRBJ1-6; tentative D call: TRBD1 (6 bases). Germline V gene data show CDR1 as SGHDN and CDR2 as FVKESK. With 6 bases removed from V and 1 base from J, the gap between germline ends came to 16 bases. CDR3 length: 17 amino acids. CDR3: CASSQTGIGSYNSPLHF. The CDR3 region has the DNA TGTGCCAGCAGTCAAACAGGGATTGGTTCCTATAATTCACCCCTCCACTTT.

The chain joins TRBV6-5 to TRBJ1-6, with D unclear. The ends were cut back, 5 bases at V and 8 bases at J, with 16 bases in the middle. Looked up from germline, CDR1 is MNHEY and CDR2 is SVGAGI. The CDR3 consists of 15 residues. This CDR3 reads CASSRNPPGDSPLHF. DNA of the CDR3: TGTGCCAGCAGTCGAAACCCCCCCGGAGATTCACCCCTCCACTTT.

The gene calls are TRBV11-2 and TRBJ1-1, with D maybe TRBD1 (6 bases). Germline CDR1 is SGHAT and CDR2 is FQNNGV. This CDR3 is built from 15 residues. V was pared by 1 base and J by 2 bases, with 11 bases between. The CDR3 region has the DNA TGTGCCAGCAGCTTAGTCCCAGGGGCCAACACTGAAGCTTTCTTT. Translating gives CASSLVPGANTEAFF.